The 9 T cell receptor beta chains listed next were all sequenced from one sample in a study of cytomegalovirus exposure and HLA in healthy donors. Researchers ran the PCR with 60 Vbeta and 13 Jbeta primers. Sequencing used immunoSEQ multiplex PCR; TCRdb keeps in-frame clones, though not all of them. The sample lists under 200,000 clones; 86% were seen once. The sequenced sample was PBMCs. These receptors originate from a woman aged 18 to 35 in good health and CMV-seronegative.

The V call is TRBV5-1, the J call TRBJ2-1, with D uncertain. V lost 2 bases and J lost 7, with 22 bases in between. CDR3 size: 17 residues. Germline V gives CDR1 SGHRS, CDR2 YFSETQ. The CDR3 sequence: CASSFPQTRLTVNEQFF. The CDR3 nucleotides are TGCGCCAGCAGCTTTCCCCAGACCAGACTGACGGTTAATGAGCAGTTCTTC.

The V and J genes are TRBV5-4 and TRBJ1-4, with D perhaps TRBD1 (6 bases). Deletions cut 0 bases from V and 6 bases from J, with 12 bases between. This CDR3 has 15 amino acids. CDR1 and CDR2 from the germline V gene are SGHNT and YYREEE (reference sequence). CDR3 DNA sequence: TGTGCCAGCAGCTTGGACGCGGGGGGGCATGAAAAACTGTTTTTT. Translating it yields CASSLDAGGHEKLFF.

The chain combines TRBV27 with TRBJ2-5; 10 bases are shared with TRBD2. Germline V lookup: CDR1 MNHEY, CDR2 SMNVEV (reference sequence). Trimming took 1 base from V and 5 from J; bases not matched to a gene: 4. The CDR3 is 15 amino acids. The CDR3 nucleotides read TGTGCCAGCAGTTTATTCCTAGCGGGAGCGGAGACCCAGTACTTC. As protein: CASSLFLAGAETQYF.

The genes are TRBV25-1 and TRBJ1-6, with D maybe TRBD1 (5 bases). The CDR3 spans 17 residues. The germline V and J ends were trimmed by 5 bases and 7 bases, with 21 bases remaining between them. In germline, CDR1 is MGHDK, CDR2 SYGVNS. For the CDR3, the DNA is TGTGCCAGCAGTCGAACGTACGGGAGGGGTCGGAATTCACCCCTCCACTTT. This codes for CASSRTYGRGRNSPLHF.

Only one count was recorded for this clone. The chain uses TRBV11-2 and TRBJ1-2; D gene unclear. Germline V gene lookup returns CDR1 SGHAT and CDR2 FQNNGV. There are 15 residues in the CDR3. V lost 5 bases, J lost 4 bases, and 17 bases lay in between. CDR3 bases: TGTGCCAGCAGCGACACGGCCGGCTTACCCTATGGCTACACCTTC. This sequence encodes CASSDTAGLPYGYTF.

The J gene is TRBJ2-1, the V gene TRBV5-4; unclear D gene. The V gene's germline CDR1 is SGHNT and CDR2 YYREEE (reference sequence). There are 12 residues in the CDR3. Trimming shortened V by 1 base and J by 5 bases, and 4 bases separated the two germline ends. The CDR3: CASSLSNNEQFF. The CDR3, as DNA: TGTGCCAGCAGCTTGAGCAACAATGAGCAGTTCTTC. Using reference TRBV5-4 and TRBJ2-1 for the parts outside the CDR3, the full variable domain is ETGVTQSPTHLIKTRGQQVTLRCSSQSGHNTVSWYQQALGQGPQFIFQYYREEENGRGNFPPRFSGLQFPNYSSELNVNALELDDSALYLCASSLSNNEQFFGPGTRLTVL.

The chain links TRBV5-1 to TRBJ2-5, with 8 bases lining up with TRBD2. The trim removed 4 bases at V and 4 bases at J, leaving 6 bases unmatched. CDR1 and CDR2 (germline): SGHRS, YFSETQ. The CDR3 runs 14 residues. Here the CDR3 reads CASSNSGVGETQYF. CDR3 in DNA: TGCGCCAGCAGCAATAGCGGGGTAGGAGAGACCCAGTACTTC.

This chain links TRBV5-4 with TRBJ2-1, with 10 bases lining up with TRBD2. This CDR3 region has 15 residues. Trimming removed 3 bases from V and 4 bases from J; junction bases left unmatched: 4. Per germline, CDR1 SGHNT and CDR2 YYREEE (reference sequence). The CDR3 DNA sequence: TGTGCCAGCAGCTCCGGACTAGCGGAATACAATGAGCAGTTCTTC. Its translation is CASSSGLAEYNEQFF.

Only one count was recorded for this clone. This rearrangement joins TRBV5-4 to TRBJ1-2, with D unresolved. Germline V lookup: CDR1 SGHNT, CDR2 YYREEE (reference sequence). The CDR3 covers 14 residues. The V end was cut by 0 bases, the J end by 8 bases, with 14 bases between. The CDR3 sequence is CASSLVVPGGGYTF. CDR3 nucleotide sequence: TGTGCCAGCAGCTTGGTGGTCCCCGGCGGGGGCTACACCTTC. The variable domain in full, completed from reference TRBV5-4 and TRBJ1-2, reads ETGVTQSPTHLIKTRGQQVTLRCSSQSGHNTVSWYQQALGQGPQFIFQYYREEENGRGNFPPRFSGLQFPNYSSELNVNALELDDSALYLCASSLVVPGGGYTFGSGTRLTVV.